These 29 T cell receptor beta chains share one sample of origin, sequenced in a study of tumor and adjacent non-tumor tissue in lung cancer. Three rounds of nested PCR, following a modified ARM-PCR protocol, produced the TCRbeta library. TCRdb reanalysed the multiplex PCR reads using MiXCR and keeps one entry per CDR3 protein. The table lists around 99,000 distinct CDR3 sequences, roughly 75% of them singletons. RNA was extracted from bulk tissue without any cell sorting. The sample consisted of lung tumor tissue. These TCRs come from a woman aged 60-75 years with non-small cell lung cancer.

About this clonotype: A much larger clone differs by one base, so this may be a read error. V and J are TRBV20-1 and TRBJ1-2, with D unclear. The CDR3 loop spans 14 amino acids. Germline-derived CDR1 and CDR2 are DFQATT and SNEGSKA (reference sequence). Trimming took 3 bases from V and 8 from J, leaving 19 bases between them. The CDR3 sequence: CSASDGVVSIGYTF. The CDR3 DNA sequence: TGCAGTGCTAGCGATGGGGTCGTGTCGATCGGCTACACCTTC.

This sequence joins TRBV7-9 and TRBJ2-3; 9 bases line up with TRBD1. Germline-derived CDR1 and CDR2 are SEHNR and FQNEAQ (reference sequence). Trimming at V came to 1 base and at J to 2 bases, leaving 1 base not matched to a gene. This CDR3 contains 15 residues. The CDR3 here is CASSLGDRATDTQYF. The CDR3 region has the DNA TGTGCCAGCAGCTTAGGGGACAGGGCCACAGATACGCAGTATTTT.

The chain links TRBV5-5 to TRBJ2-3, with D perhaps matching TRBD2 (6 bases). The germline gives CDR1 SGHKS, CDR2 YYEKEE (reference sequence). The CDR3 sequence is 18 residues long. V dropped 0 bases and J dropped 2 bases, with 19 bases sitting between them. The chain's CDR3 is CASSLALVIGSLTDTQYF. The CDR3 nucleotides are TGTGCCAGCAGCTTGGCCTTAGTTATCGGGAGTCTCACAGATACGCAGTATTTT.

On this clonotype: Sequence at one end of the junction differs from germline and may be a read error. V and J are TRBV5-4 and TRBJ2-1; the D gene could be TRBD1 or TRBD2 (6 bases each). CDR1 and CDR2 (germline): SGHNT, YYREEE (reference sequence). The CDR3 length is 13 residues. The CDR3 protein is CANSLGGADIQFF. In DNA form, the CDR3 reads TGTGCCAACAGCTTGGGGGGCGCGGACATTCAGTTCTTC.

Turning to this clonotype: Sequence at one end of the junction differs from germline and may be a read error. The CDR3 is CASNFDSFRDDQYF. CDR3 in DNA: TGTGCCAGCAACTTTGACTCTTTTAGGGACGACCAGTACTTC. The chain links TRBV11-2 to TRBJ2-7; D could derive from TRBD1 or TRBD2 (5 bases each). The V gene's germline CDR1 is SGHAT and CDR2 FQNNGV. This CDR3 comprises 14 residues.

Remarks on this clonotype: One junction end does not reproduce the germline sequence, and a read error may be involved. The gene calls are TRBV5-6 and TRBJ2-7; weak D call: TRBD2 (6 bases). The CDR3 runs 15 residues. Germline V CDR1 and CDR2: SGHDT, YYEEEE. The CDR3 DNA reads TGTGCCAGCGGCGCGCAAGACGGGACTGGTTACGAGCAATACTTC. Its translation is CASGAQDGTGYEQYF.

For this clonotype: A much bigger clone sits one base away, suggesting this may be a read error. The chain employs TRBV28 and TRBJ2-1, with D unresolved. The CDR3 has 12 amino acids. In germline, CDR1 is MDHEN, CDR2 SYDVKM. CDR3: CTSSSSVGEQFF. The CDR3 region has the DNA TGTACCAGCAGCTCCTCGGTCGGGGAGCAGTTCTTC.

Turning to this clonotype: At one end, the junction sequence differs from germline, possibly due to a read error. The rearrangement uses TRBV6-2 or TRBV6-3 and TRBJ1-5; 8 bases are shared with TRBD1. The germline V gene has CDR1 MNHEY and CDR2 SVGEGT. There are 15 residues in the CDR3. The CDR3 DNA reads TGTGCCAGCAACACAGGGGGGAGGGAGGATCATCCCCAGCATTTT. This gives the protein CASNTGGREDHPQHF.

This chain joins TRBV11-2 and TRBJ2-7, with D tentatively TRBD1 or TRBD2 (5 bases each). Germline CDR1 and CDR2: SGHAT and FQNNGV. The CDR3 runs 14 residues. V lost 6 bases to trimming and J lost 13 bases, with 25 bases between them. The CDR3 loop reads CASSWGRGGYVQYF. The CDR3 DNA follows: TGTGCCAGCAGTTGGGGCCGCGGAGGATACGTGCAATACTTC.

V usage is TRBV11-2 and J usage is TRBJ2-7, with TRBD1 matching 9 bases. The V gene's germline CDR1 is SGHAT and CDR2 FQNNGV. The CDR3 has 15 amino acids. The junction had 11 bases not matched to a gene; V was cut back by 7 bases and J by 4 bases. The DNA of the CDR3 is TGTGCCAGCATCCCAGGCCCAGGACAGGGGTACGAGCAGTACTTC. Residues: CASIPGPGQGYEQYF.

Points on this clonotype: Being one base from a much bigger clone, this may be a read error. The chain combines TRBV10-1 with TRBJ2-1; D unclear. The germline gives CDR1 WNHNN, CDR2 SYGVQD (reference sequence). The CDR3 extends over 12 amino acids. Here the CDR3 reads CARSESNTEQFF. CDR3 sequence (DNA): TGCGCCAGAAGTGAGTCGAATACCGAGCAGTTCTTC.

For this clonotype: Being one base from a much bigger clone, this may be a read error. The chain recombines TRBV6-6 with TRBJ2-1, with D perhaps matching TRBD2 (6 bases). The CDR3 runs to 15 residues. Germline values: CDR1 MNHNY, CDR2 SVGAGI (reference sequence). With 11 bases removed from V and 4 bases from J, the gap between germline ends came to 21 bases. CDR3 nucleotide sequence: TGTGCCGGCACCGACCGGGGGATACCGTACAATGAGCAGTTCTTC. Translation: CAGTDRGIPYNEQFF.

In the case of this clonotype: The junction departs from germline at one end; a sequencing error may be responsible. The rearrangement links TRBV28 to TRBJ2-6; the D call may be TRBD1 or TRBD2 (5 bases each). The CDR3 runs to 13 residues. Germline V gene lookup returns CDR1 MDHEN and CDR2 SYDVKM. The CDR3 DNA sequence: TGTGCCAGCAGTTTACGGGACGCCATCGTCCTGACTTTC. Translated: CASSLRDAIVLTF.

A remark on this clonotype: This may be a read error: a much more frequent sequence differs by one nucleotide. The chain employs TRBV13 and TRBJ2-7; D might be TRBD2 (5 bases). The V gene lost 6 bases and the J gene lost 2 bases, with 11 bases spanning the gap. The CDR3 consists of 13 residues. Germline lookup yields CDR1 PRHDT and CDR2 FYEKMQ (reference sequence). This CDR3 is CASRSVRAYEQYF. CDR3 coding DNA: TGTGCCAGCAGGTCCGTGAGGGCCTACGAGCAGTACTTC.

This clonotype was observed a few times. At one boundary the junction diverges from the germline segment, which might be a read error. This rearrangement joins TRBV20-1 to TRBJ2-1; the D gene is possibly TRBD1 (6 bases). The CDR3 spans 12 residues. The V gene's germline CDR1 is DFQATT and CDR2 SNEGSKA (reference sequence). CDR3 protein: CSARPDRNEQLF. The CDR3, as DNA: TGCAGTGCTAGGCCCGACAGGAATGAGCAGTTATTC.

Points on this clonotype: This clone may be a read error of a much larger clone one base away. The V gene is TRBV6-6, the J gene TRBJ2-7, with D hard to call. The CDR3 totals 14 residues. Germline CDR1 and CDR2: MNHNY and SVGAGI (reference sequence). The CDR3 nucleotides read TGTGCCAACAGTCTGACCCAGAACTCCTACGAGCAGTACTTC. Its protein is CANSLTQNSYEQYF.

Concerning this clonotype itself: One junction end disagrees with the germline gene, perhaps due to a read error. The chain uses TRBV11-2 and TRBJ2-7; 9 bases are a match to TRBD1. The CDR3 is made up of 15 amino acids. Germline V gene sequence: CDR1 SGHAT, CDR2 FQNNGV. Written as DNA, the CDR3 is TGTGCAAGCAGCCCAGACCCCGGACAGGGGTACGAGCAGTACTTC. As protein: CASSPDPGQGYEQYF.

Points on this clonotype: This clone may be a read error of a much larger clone one base away. This chain joins TRBV20-1 and TRBJ2-5; no reliable D call. Per germline, CDR1 DFQATT and CDR2 SNEGSKA (reference sequence). V dropped 4 bases and J dropped 6 bases, with 12 bases sitting between them. This CDR3 is built from 12 residues. The CDR3: CSATARFQTQYF. CDR3 coding DNA: TGCAGTGCTACGGCTCGCTTCCAGACCCAGTACTTC.

Remarks on this clonotype: A read error may produce the germline difference seen at one junction end. The chain uses TRBV11-1 and TRBJ1-1; D gene uncertain. There are 13 residues in the CDR3. The germline V gene encodes CDR1 SGHAT and CDR2 FQDESV (reference sequence). The DNA for the CDR3 is TGTGTCAGCAGCCGGCACCGCAACACTGAAGCTTCCTTT. This codes for CVSSRHRNTEASF.

Regarding this clonotype: This likely comes from a read error, as the CDR3 has no conserved phenylalanine or tryptophan at its end. The chain combines TRBV12-3 or TRBV12-4 with TRBJ1-5; no firm D call. The CDR3 is made up of 14 amino acids. The CDR3: CASSLRGRNQLQHL. CDR3 nucleotide sequence: TGTGCCAGCAGTTTACGAGGGCGCAATCAGCTCCAGCATCTT.

A word on this clonotype: A read error may explain this, as a much larger clone is one base away. The rearrangement joins TRBV29-1 to TRBJ2-5; TRBD2 might be the D (7 bases). Per germline, CDR1 SQVTM and CDR2 ANQGSEA. CDR3 length: 11 residues. The germline V and J ends were trimmed by 6 bases and 7 bases, with 12 bases remaining between them. The CDR3, as DNA: TGCAGCGTACAGGGCGGGAGGACCCAGTACTTC. Protein: CSVQGGRTQYF.

The chain recombines TRBV7-3 with TRBJ2-5, with D possibly TRBD2 on 6 matching bases. Germline V lookup: CDR1 SGHTA, CDR2 FQGTGA. The V and J ends lost 5 bases and 5 bases respectively, with 15 bases between them. This CDR3 spans 14 amino acids. The CDR3: CASSPHGGFETQYF. The DNA of the CDR3 is TGTGCCAGCAGCCCCCATGGAGGGTTCGAGACCCAGTACTTC.

Concerning this clonotype: A junction boundary mismatches the germline segment, possibly from a read error. The V gene is TRBV4-3, the J gene TRBJ1-4; D gene ambiguous. CDR1 and CDR2 (germline): LGHNA, YSLEER. The CDR3 has 16 residues. For the CDR3, the DNA is TGCGCCAGCAGCCAAGGTCGAGGAAGGCTGAATGAAAGACTGTTTTTT. Its translation: CASSQGRGRLNERLFF.

Turning to this clonotype: This CDR3 fails to terminate in the conserved phenylalanine or tryptophan, so it likely reflects a read error. It is unclear where the CDR3 begins or ends on the DNA, so no DNA is shown, and the CDR3 is as TCRdb lists it. The chain combines TRBV6-1 with TRBJ1-1; the listed D gene, TRBD1, was not tested against the DNA. In germline, CDR1 is MNHNS, CDR2 SASEGT. With termini counted, the CDR3 has 14 amino acids. CDR3 sequence: CASSKALGDTEAIV.

A single count supports this clonotype. A much larger clone lies a single base off, so this may be a read error. This chain uses TRBV6-1 with TRBJ2-7; 9 bases agree with TRBD2. Looked up from germline, CDR1 is MNHNS and CDR2 is SASEGT. The CDR3 has 13 residues. CDR3 in DNA: TGTGCCATTGACGTAGCGGGGGTCCACGAGCACTACTTC. Residues: CAIDVAGVHEHYF.

Relative to its sample, this clonotype is medium-sized (0.01 to 0.1%). The rearrangement uses TRBV11-2 and TRBJ1-1; no firm D call. V was shortened by 5 bases and J by 0 bases, with 10 bases between the two germline ends. The CDR3 is 14 residues long. Germline V gene data show CDR1 as SGHAT and CDR2 as FQNNGV. In nucleotides, the CDR3 is TGTGCCAGCAGCCCGAACGTGGTGAACACTGAAGCTTTCTTT. Amino acid sequence: CASSPNVVNTEAFF.

Remarks on this clonotype: A read error may explain this, as a much larger clone is one base away. CDR3 sequence (DNA): TGCAGTGCTAGAGTCTCGGGACAGGGTATTGGCTACACCTTC. This sequence encodes CSARVSGQGIGYTF. The chain has TRBV20-1 and TRBJ1-2; 9 positions agree with TRBD1. The CDR3 is 14 amino acids. J lost 7 bases, V lost 1 base, and 7 bases had no gene match. CDR1 DFQATT and CDR2 SNEGSKA come from the germline V gene (reference sequence).

This clonotype was observed a few times. CDR3 bases: TGTGCCAGCAACCGGGACAACTACTACGAGCAGTACTTC. Translating gives CASNRDNYYEQYF. This rearrangement joins TRBV28 to TRBJ2-7; tentative D call: TRBD1 (6 bases). This CDR3 comprises 13 residues. CDR1 MDHEN and CDR2 SYDVKM come from the germline V gene. Trimming cost V 7 bases and J 3 bases, with 13 bases left between them.

A word on this clonotype: At one end the junction does not follow the germline gene, possibly because of a read error. The V call is TRBV4-2, the J call TRBJ2-3, with D possibly matching TRBD2 (6 bases). The CDR3 loop spans 16 amino acids. CDR1 is LGHNA, CDR2 YNFKEQ, per germline. CDR3 region: CASNQVRLDATDMQFF. In nucleotides, the CDR3 is TGTGCCAGCAACCAAGTAAGACTAGACGCCACAGATATGCAGTTTTTT.